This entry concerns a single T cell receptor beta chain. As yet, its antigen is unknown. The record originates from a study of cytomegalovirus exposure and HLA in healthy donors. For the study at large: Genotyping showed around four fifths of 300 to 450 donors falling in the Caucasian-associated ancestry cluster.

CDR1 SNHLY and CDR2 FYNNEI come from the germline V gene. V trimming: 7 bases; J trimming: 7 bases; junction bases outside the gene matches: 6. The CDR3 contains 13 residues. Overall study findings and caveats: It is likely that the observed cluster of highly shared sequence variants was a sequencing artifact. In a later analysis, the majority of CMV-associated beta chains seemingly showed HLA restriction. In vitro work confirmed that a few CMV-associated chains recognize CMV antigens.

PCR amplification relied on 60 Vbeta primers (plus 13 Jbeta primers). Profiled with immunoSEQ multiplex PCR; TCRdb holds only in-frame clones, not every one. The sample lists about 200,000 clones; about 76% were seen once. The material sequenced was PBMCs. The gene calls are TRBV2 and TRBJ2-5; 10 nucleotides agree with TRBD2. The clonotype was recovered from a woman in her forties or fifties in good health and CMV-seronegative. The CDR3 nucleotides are TGTGCCAGCACCTCCAGCGGGAGGGGGACCCAGTACTTC. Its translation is CASTSSGRGTQYF.